This TCR beta chain was captured in a study of long-term antiretroviral therapy in people with HIV. At the level of the study: The earliest samples predate the 2015 immediate-ART recommendation by about a decade. Study-wide results and limits: Clones that had undergone expansion before ART prevailed in the repertoire throughout all time points.

This clone showed up just a few times. Its cognate antigen is unknown. With 0 bases clipped from V and 1 base from J, the junction kept 1 base outside the gene matches. There are 16 residues in the CDR3. The germline V gene has CDR1 KGHSH and CDR2 LQKENI. An immunoSEQ assay, version v3.0, was performed at survey level. This table comes from immunoSEQ multiplex PCR, and its TCRdb copy is limited to in-frame clones, with some not included. The data show some 22,000 clones, 79% seen once. Amounts of about 1-10 million cryopreserved PBMC were held in the samples before DNA extraction. The sequenced sample was unsorted PBMCs, obtained 4.1 years after starting antiretroviral therapy. The chain recombines TRBV18 with TRBJ2-2; 8 nucleotides line up with TRBD1. The origin of this receptor is a woman in her thirties or forties with HIV. CDR3 amino acids: CASSPPGTGNTGELFF. The CDR3 nucleotides read TGTGCCAGCTCACCACCGGGGACAGGGAACACCGGGGAGCTGTTTTTT.